The 30 T cell receptor beta chains below were found in one sample sequenced in a study of PD-L1 blockade in urothelial cancer. The data were produced by immunoSEQ multiplex PCR, yet TCRdb's version contains in-frame clones alone and is incomplete. Counted here are fewer than 55,000 clones, roughly four fifths occurring once; the ten biggest clones make up around 2.9%. The sequenced sample was PBMCs, obtained around atezolizumab (anti-PD-L1) treatment. These receptors came from a man in his 70s with urothelial cancer.

In this sample, this clone turned up a few times. This rearrangement joins TRBV6-6 to TRBJ1-1, with D uncertain. The CDR3 contains 11 residues. Germline V gives CDR1 MNHNY, CDR2 SVGAGI (reference sequence). V dropped 8 bases and J dropped 3 bases, with 7 bases sitting between them. CDR3 nucleotide sequence: TGTGCCAGCGGGCCTCACACTGAAGCTTTCTTT. Its translation is CASGPHTEAFF.

The chain employs TRBV4-3 and TRBJ2-1; perhaps TRBD1 as D (5 bases). Trimming took 0 bases from V and 7 from J, leaving 19 bases between them. The germline CDR1 and CDR2 sequences are LGHNA and YSLEER. The length of the CDR3 is 17 residues. CDR3 coding DNA: TGCGCCAGCAGCCAAGACCCCCAGGGCCCCCCCGGGAATGAGCAGTTCTTC. Translating it yields CASSQDPQGPPGNEQFF.

CDR3: CASSPSATSGSKQTQYF. The CDR3 coding sequence is TGTGCCAGCAGTCCCAGTGCGACTAGCGGGAGTAAGCAGACCCAGTACTTC. The chain uses TRBV7-2 and TRBJ2-5, with TRBD2 identical over 12 bases. This CDR3 region has 17 residues. CDR1 is SGHTA and CDR2 is FQGNSA in the germline V gene. Trimming removed 6 bases from V and 6 bases from J; junction bases left unmatched: 14.

This clone occurred once. The chain carries TRBV5-8 and TRBJ1-1, with D uncertain. CDR3 length: 15 amino acids. Germline CDR1 SGHTS, CDR2 YDEGEE. The V and J ends lost 4 bases and 1 base respectively, with 14 bases between them. The CDR3: CASSPRVTANTEAFF. DNA for the CDR3: TGTGCCAGCAGCCCCCGGGTGACCGCGAACACTGAAGCTTTCTTT.

The table lists this clone with a few counts. This chain joins TRBV10-3 and TRBJ1-1, with 10 bases identical to TRBD1. The CDR3 has 14 residues. The ends lost 6 bases at V and 1 base at J; junction bases unmatched: 2. CDR1 is ENHRY and CDR2 is SYGVKD in the germline V gene. Here the CDR3 reads CAIRGTGANTEAFF. The CDR3 DNA is TGTGCCATCAGGGGGACAGGGGCGAACACTGAAGCTTTCTTT.

The V call is TRBV30, the J call TRBJ1-4; TRBD1 matches at 8 bases. V dropped 8 bases and J dropped 8; count of bases not matched to a gene: 10. There are 13 residues in the CDR3. In germline, CDR1 is GTSNPN, CDR2 SVGIG (reference sequence). CDR3 sequence reads: CAAQRQGREKLFF. CDR3 bases: TGTGCCGCGCAGAGACAGGGGAGGGAAAAACTGTTTTTT.

The genes are TRBV4-1 and TRBJ2-1; TRBD2 is a possible D gene (6 bases). Between the trimmed V and J ends, which lost 2 bases and 4 bases, there was a span of 15 bases. The CDR3 spans 16 residues. Germline V gives CDR1 MGHRA, CDR2 YSYEKL. The CDR3 DNA follows: TGCGCCAGCAGCCAACTACCGGGACTCCTATACAATGAGCAGTTCTTC. It translates to CASSQLPGLLYNEQFF.

This chain joins TRBV29-1 and TRBJ2-3; no firm D call. CDR1 and CDR2 from the germline V gene are SQVTM and ANQGSEA. This CDR3 region has 12 residues. The ends were cut back, 0 bases at V and 3 bases at J, with 4 bases in the middle. The CDR3, as DNA: TGCAGCGTTGAAGATTCTACAGATACGCAGTATTTT. It translates to CSVEDSTDTQYF.

This clone occurred a few times. This chain joins TRBV30 and TRBJ1-2, with D possibly being TRBD1 (5 bases). Per the germline V gene, CDR1 is GTSNPN and CDR2 is SVGIG (reference sequence). This CDR3 region has 13 residues. V was clipped by 0 bases and J by 4 bases, with 9 bases between them. Here the CDR3 DNA reads TGTGCCTGGAGTGTAAAGGGGTCCTATGGCTACACCTTC. Amino acids: CAWSVKGSYGYTF.

The sample holds one count of this clone. The CDR3 nucleotides are TGTGCCAGCAGCGCAGGGACAGGGCCCGGAAACACCATATATTTT. Translating it yields CASSAGTGPGNTIYF. The chain combines TRBV5-6 with TRBJ1-3, with 9 bases aligning to TRBD1. The germline gives CDR1 SGHDT, CDR2 YYEEEE. J was trimmed by 4 bases and V by 4 bases; bases with no gene match: 6. The CDR3 is made up of 15 amino acids. The variable domain in full, completed from reference TRBV5-6 and TRBJ1-3, reads DAGVTQSPTHLIKTRGQQVTLRCSPKSGHDTVSWYQQALGQGPQFIFQYYEEEERQRGNFPDRFSGHQFPNYSSELNVNALLLGDSALYLCASSAGTGPGNTIYFGEGSWLTVV.

This chain connects TRBV28 to TRBJ1-2; TRBD1 might be the D (6 bases). Trimming left V 6 bases short and J 5 bases short, with 16 bases between. The CDR3 spans 14 residues. CDR1 and CDR2 (germline): MDHEN, SYDVKM. CDR3 residues: CASSFVRGEYGYTF. The CDR3 nucleotides are TGTGCCAGCAGCTTTGTCAGGGGAGAATATGGCTACACCTTC.

The chain recombines TRBV5-4 with TRBJ2-3; 16 bases line up with TRBD2. The length of the CDR3 is 19 residues. Unmatched junction bases numbered 12, after V lost 7 bases and J lost 1 base. Germline V CDR1 and CDR2: SGHNT, YYREEE (reference sequence). The chain's CDR3 is CASRRQGTSGGAGTDTQYF. For the CDR3, the DNA is TGTGCCAGCCGCAGACAGGGGACTAGCGGGGGGGCCGGCACAGATACGCAGTATTTT.

V gene TRBV9 combines with J gene TRBJ2-2; the match to TRBD1 covers 8 bases. This CDR3 is 16 amino acids long. CDR1 and CDR2 (germline): SGDLS, YYNGEE. J was trimmed by 2 bases and V by 3 bases; bases with no gene match: 6. The CDR3 loop is CASSARTGFNTGELFF. The CDR3 coding sequence is TGTGCCAGCAGCGCCCGGACAGGGTTCAACACCGGGGAGCTGTTTTTT.

The rearrangement joins TRBV29-1 to TRBJ2-1; D call uncertain. Looked up from germline, CDR1 is SQVTM and CDR2 is ANQGSEA. Trimming stripped 7 bases from V and 0 bases from J, with 16 bases between. This CDR3 is built from 15 residues. DNA for the CDR3: TGCAGCGCCGGTCCGAGGTTGACCTCCTACAATGAGCAGTTCTTC. Residues: CSAGPRLTSYNEQFF.

The chain has TRBV7-2 and TRBJ1-1, with D possibly TRBD1 on 6 matching bases. V was pared by 5 bases and J by 1 base, with 8 bases between. Germline lookup yields CDR1 SGHTA and CDR2 FQGNSA. The CDR3 covers 13 residues. The CDR3 is CASSKTGNTEAFF. In DNA form, the CDR3 reads TGTGCCAGCAGCAAGACAGGGAACACTGAAGCTTTCTTT.

V and J are TRBV28 and TRBJ2-1; 9 bases fit TRBD2. The V segment lost 6 bases and the J segment 2 bases; nucleotides outside the gene matches: 5. The CDR3 totals 15 residues. The germline CDR1 and CDR2 sequences are MDHEN and SYDVKM. The chain's CDR3 is CASRQLAGAYNEQFF. For the CDR3, the DNA is TGTGCCAGCAGGCAGTTAGCGGGAGCCTACAATGAGCAGTTCTTC.

V usage is TRBV6-6 and J usage is TRBJ1-2, with TRBD1 identical over 7 bases. The germline V gene encodes CDR1 MNHNY and CDR2 SVGAGI (reference sequence). CDR3 length: 15 residues. The V gene end was trimmed by 2 bases and the J gene end by 3 bases; junction bases not matched to a gene: 6. CDR3 sequence (DNA): TGTGCCAGCAGTTACGACAGGGATGGGTACTATGGCTACACCTTC. It codes for CASSYDRDGYYGYTF.

This clone was observed a single time. The chain carries TRBV5-6 and TRBJ2-3, with D tentatively TRBD1 (6 bases). Trimming took off 1 base at V and 3 bases at J, with 12 bases between the two ends. Germline loops: CDR1 SGHDT, CDR2 YYEEEE. The CDR3 has 15 amino acids. The CDR3 loop is CASSLRGRGTDTQYF. The CDR3 nucleotides read TGTGCCAGCAGCTTGAGGGGCAGGGGAACAGATACGCAGTATTTT.

The genes are TRBV5-1 and TRBJ1-1; 7 bases are a match to TRBD1. This CDR3 has 15 residues. The germline V gene encodes CDR1 SGHRS and CDR2 YFSETQ. V was clipped by 4 bases and J by 3 bases; unmatched bases: 9. CDR3 sequence: CASSPDGTAYTEAFF. The CDR3 nucleotides read TGCGCCAGCAGCCCGGACGGGACAGCTTACACTGAAGCTTTCTTT.

The chain is built from TRBV5-6 and TRBJ2-6; 8 positions match TRBD1. CDR1 is SGHDT and CDR2 is YYEEEE in the germline V gene. CDR3 size: 19 residues. The J segment lost 2 bases and the V segment lost 0 bases, leaving 10 bases of the junction unmatched. CDR3 in DNA: TGTGCCAGCAGCTTGGGCTGGCGACAGGGGAATACTGGGGCCAACGTCCTGACTTTC. Translation gives CASSLGWRQGNTGANVLTF.

This clone appeared a few times. The gene calls are TRBV11-2 and TRBJ2-1; 10 positions match TRBD1. The V and J ends lost 1 base and 5 bases, in that order; junction bases with no gene match: 2. The CDR3 length is 15 residues. The germline V gene has CDR1 SGHAT and CDR2 FQNNGV. CDR3: CASSLGQGANNEQFF. Written as DNA, the CDR3 is TGTGCCAGCAGCTTAGGACAGGGGGCCAACAATGAGCAGTTCTTC.

The J gene is TRBJ1-2, the V gene TRBV27; D is perhaps TRBD1 (6 bases). Trimming stripped 5 bases from V and 4 bases from J, with 14 bases between. The CDR3 contains 14 residues. The germline CDR1 and CDR2 sequences are MNHEY and SMNVEV (reference sequence). The CDR3 protein is CASSPTQGGYGYTF. DNA of the CDR3: TGTGCCAGCAGTCCAACACAGGGCGGCTATGGCTACACCTTC.

This chain links TRBV7-2 with TRBJ2-3; D uncertain. V lost 2 bases to trimming and J lost 4 bases, with 7 bases between them. The CDR3 covers 13 residues. Germline V gene data show CDR1 as SGHTA and CDR2 as FQGNSA. For the CDR3, the DNA is TGTGCCAGCAGCTTAATGTCCTCAGATACGCAGTATTTT. Translated, it gives CASSLMSSDTQYF.

The gene calls are TRBV10-2 and TRBJ2-5; 7 bases are shared with TRBD1. The CDR3 length is 14 residues. The V segment lost 4 bases and the J segment 4 bases; nucleotides outside the gene matches: 6. Germline V gene lookup returns CDR1 WSHSY and CDR2 SAAADI. CDR3 sequence: CASSAQGPGETQYF. CDR3 nucleotide sequence: TGCGCCAGCAGTGCACAGGGGCCGGGAGAGACCCAGTACTTC.

This clone was observed a few times. The chain recombines TRBV7-8 with TRBJ1-5; a weak D match, TRBD1 (5 bases). Trimming removed 1 base at V and 1 base at J, with 8 bases between. Germline values: CDR1 SGHVS, CDR2 FQNEAQ. This CDR3 contains 15 residues. Written as DNA, the CDR3 is TGTGCCAGCAGCTTAGGGAGGGGAAGCAATCAGCCCCAGCATTTT. Protein: CASSLGRGSNQPQHF. The variable domain in full, completed from reference TRBV7-8 and TRBJ1-5, reads GAGVSQSPRYKVAKRGQDVALRCDPISGHVSLFWYQQALGQGPEFLTYFQNEAQLDKSGLPSDRFFAERPEGSVSTLKIQRTQQEDSAVYLCASSLGRGSNQPQHFGDGTRLSIL.

V and J are TRBV28 and TRBJ2-7; 7 bases map to TRBD2. CDR1 is MDHEN and CDR2 is SYDVKM in the germline V gene. J was trimmed by 6 bases and V by 5 bases; bases with no gene match: 10. CDR3 length: 14 amino acids. The CDR3 spells CASSGNSGIGEQYF. CDR3 DNA: TGTGCCAGCAGTGGAAACAGCGGGATAGGCGAGCAGTACTTC.

CDR3 residues: CSVTTGGTEAFF. The DNA for the CDR3 is TGCAGCGTCACCACCGGGGGCACTGAAGCTTTCTTT. V is TRBV29-1 and J is TRBJ1-1; weak D call: TRBD1 (5 bases). In germline, CDR1 is SQVTM, CDR2 ANQGSEA. V was clipped by 6 bases and J by 4 bases, with 12 bases between them. The CDR3 is made up of 12 amino acids. Combining the CDR3 with reference TRBV29-1 and TRBJ1-1 gives the whole variable domain SAVISQKPSRDICQRGTSLTIQCQVDSQVTMMFWYRQQPGQSLTLIATANQGSEATYESGFVIDKFPISRPNLTFSTLTVSNMSPEDSSIYLCSVTTGGTEAFFGQGTRLTVV.

The chain uses TRBV11-2 and TRBJ2-1; 12 bases are shared with TRBD2. The V segment lost 1 base and the J segment 4 bases; nucleotides outside the gene matches: 5. Germline V gene lookup returns CDR1 SGHAT and CDR2 FQNNGV. The CDR3 spans 17 residues. The CDR3 here is CASSLGASGRGYNEQFF. In DNA, the CDR3 is TGTGCCAGCAGCTTAGGAGCTAGCGGGAGGGGGTACAATGAGCAGTTCTTC. The full variable domain, rest sourced from reference TRBV11-2 and TRBJ2-1, is EAGVAQSPRYKIIEKRQSVAFWCNPISGHATLYWYQQILGQGPKLLIQFQNNGVVDDSQLPKDRFSAERLKGVDSTLKIQPAKLEDSAVYLCASSLGASGRGYNEQFFGPGTRLTVL.

The CDR3 nucleotides are TGTGCCTGGAGTGTAAAAGGGGCCGACACTGAAGCTTTCTTT. Translated, it gives CAWSVKGADTEAFF. The V and J genes are TRBV30 and TRBJ1-1; D perhaps matches TRBD1 (5 bases). Germline V gene lookup returns CDR1 GTSNPN and CDR2 SVGIG (reference sequence). The CDR3 runs 14 residues. The V and J ends lost 0 bases and 3 bases respectively, with 11 bases between them.

This sequence joins TRBV6-6 and TRBJ1-1, with a weak D call TRBD1 (6 bases). V was trimmed by 7 bases and J by 1 base, leaving 10 bases between them. Germline CDR1 MNHNY, CDR2 SVGAGI (reference sequence). There are 13 residues in the CDR3. The CDR3 DNA sequence: TGTGCCAGCAAGCTCAGGGGGAACACTGAAGCTTTCTTT. It encodes CASKLRGNTEAFF.